These T cell receptor beta chains were read from a single sample in a study of blood T cell repertoires in COVID-19. The data were produced by immunoSEQ multiplex PCR, yet TCRdb's version contains in-frame clones alone and is incomplete. Of fewer than 200,000 clones in the sample, about 80% were seen once. Sequencing was done on a sample of peripheral blood. The source is a woman in her forties or fifties with active or convalescent COVID-19. Both conserved end residues are part of each CDR3. The order of the fields is J gene, D gene, V gene, clone size, CDR3 DNA, CDR3 protein. A D gene is named only where the DNA matches it firmly. For some rows the clone size is stated as once, few or many, or as a class when expanded; others skip it.

TRBJ2-3	NA	TRBV29-1	NA	TGCAGCGTTGAAGTCGGCACAGATACGCAGTATTTT	CSVEVGTDTQYF
TRBJ1-2	NA	TRBV9	NA	TGTGCCAGCAGCGTCGGGGGGAGCCAACCCCTCTATGGCTACACCTTC	CASSVGGSQPLYGYTF
TRBJ1-4	TRBD1	TRBV18	NA	TGTGCCAGCTCCCGCCGGACAGGGGAGGATGAAAAACTGTTTTTT	CASSRRTGEDEKLFF
TRBJ1-6	NA	TRBV19	NA	TGTGCCAGTACCCAAGGCAGGGGAATGAGTTCACCCCTCCACTTT	CASTQGRGMSSPLHF
TRBJ1-3	NA	TRBV19	NA	TGTGCCAGTAGTATAGCCCGCGACAGCTCTGGAAACACCATATATTTT	CASSIARDSSGNTIYF
TRBJ1-5	TRBD1	TRBV19	NA	TGTGCCATTTCCGGGACAGGGGCCCAGCCCCAGCATTTT	CAISGTGAQPQHF
TRBJ2-1	NA	TRBV11-3	NA	TGTGCCAGCAGCTTAGGGGCAGGGTGGGTAAATGAGCAGTTCTTC	CASSLGAGWVNEQFF
TRBJ2-2	TRBD2	TRBV30	NA	TGTGCCTGGAGTTTTGGCGGGGGGAACACCGGGGAGCTGTTTTTT	CAWSFGGGNTGELFF
TRBJ2-7	TRBD2	TRBV28	NA	TGTGCCAGCACCTTAGGAACTAGCGGGAGGGCATCCGACCCCTACGAGCAGTACTTC	CASTLGTSGRASDPYEQYF
TRBJ2-3	TRBD2	TRBV10-3	NA	TGTGCCACGACTAGCGGGGCGGGCACAGATACGCAGTATTTT	CATTSGAGTDTQYF
TRBJ2-1	TRBD2	TRBV6-2/TRBV6-3	NA	TGTGCCAGCAGCCGGGACAGGGCTATCCCGGGACTAGCGGGGGCTGGTTACAATGAGCAGTTCTTC	CASSRDRAIPGLAGAGYNEQFF
TRBJ1-2	NA	TRBV5-4	NA	TGTGCCAGCAGCTTGGCAGGGGCGGATGGCTACACCTTC	CASSLAGADGYTF
TRBJ2-5	TRBD2	TRBV6-5	NA	TGTGCCAGCAGCCTTAGCGGGAGAGAGGGGACCCAGTACTTC	CASSLSGREGTQYF
TRBJ1-3	NA	TRBV30	NA	TGTGCCTGGACCCCGGGGTCTGGAAACACCATATATTTT	CAWTPGSGNTIYF
TRBJ1-3	TRBD1	TRBV19	NA	TGTGCCAGTAGTACCCGGGACAGGGGAAACACCATATATTTT	CASSTRDRGNTIYF
TRBJ1-5	NA	TRBV30	NA	TGTGCCTGGAGGTACGGGAACGATCAGCCCCAGCATTTT	CAWRYGNDQPQHF
TRBJ2-1	TRBD2	TRBV19	NA	TGTGCCAGTACCTCCCGGGGGGGGAGCTCCTACAATGAGCAGTTCTTC	CASTSRGGSSYNEQFF
TRBJ2-7	NA	TRBV6-1	NA	TGTGCCAGCAGTGATGGTACAGCTTTCTACGAGCAGTACTTC	CASSDGTAFYEQYF
TRBJ2-7	NA	TRBV2	NA	TGTGCCAGCAGTGATGCGCTAGCCTACGAGCAGTACTTC	CASSDALAYEQYF
TRBJ1-6	NA	TRBV6-6	NA	TGTGCCAGCAGTTACTCTCCAGGGAACGGTTCACCCCTCCACTTT	CASSYSPGNGSPLHF
TRBJ2-1	NA	TRBV30	NA	TGTGCCTGGAGTGTAACCAGAGCAGGTCTGTTCTTC	CAWSVTRAGLFF
TRBJ1-2	NA	TRBV4-3	many	TGCGCCAGCAGCCAAGACAGGGGTTCGGACTATGGCTACACCTTC	CASSQDRGSDYGYTF
TRBJ2-5	TRBD1	TRBV11-2	NA	TGTGCCAGCAGCTTTAACAGGGGGCCGGGAGAGACCCAGTACTTC	CASSFNRGPGETQYF
TRBJ2-5	NA	TRBV4-2	NA	TGTGCCAGCAGCCAAGACCTCAGGGAAGAGACCCAGTACTTC	CASSQDLREETQYF
TRBJ1-2	NA	TRBV7-9	NA	TGTGCCAGCAGCCCCCCGTGGGCCGACTATGGCTACACCTTC	CASSPPWADYGYTF